This T cell receptor beta chain was retrieved from a study of cytomegalovirus exposure and HLA in healthy donors. Study as a whole: Earlier work reported about 110 million unique TCR beta sequences from 150 million to 200 million T cells. Whole-study findings and limits: High sensitivity and specificity were reportedly achieved when the classifier diagnosed cytomegalovirus status.

V was pared by 6 bases and J by 0 bases, with 14 bases between. CDR3 length equals 15 residues. The germline V gene has CDR1 MGHRA and CDR2 YSYEKL. Use of 60 Vbeta and 13 Jbeta primers characterized the PCR. The method was immunoSEQ multiplex PCR; TCRdb's version includes in-frame clones alone and lacks a portion of them. Of about 180,000 clones listed, around 82% are singletons. To note about this clone: Its antigen is undetermined.

The source of this sequence is a woman aged 25 to 39 in good health and CMV-seropositive. The chain carries TRBV4-1 and TRBJ1-2; D uncertain. Sequencing was performed on PBMCs. The CDR3, as DNA: TGCGCCAGCAGTCCGAGGGCAGGACCTAACTATGGCTACACCTTC. This gives the protein CASSPRAGPNYGYTF.